This T cell receptor (beta chain) appears in the sequencing data of a study of cytomegalovirus exposure and HLA in healthy donors. Though probably carrying unrecorded immune exposures, donors were nominally healthy at sampling. Of note for this clone: Its antigen is as yet unknown.

Study outcomes and limitations: A later analysis by the authors found several of the most significant clusters apparently linked to common viral pathogens. Available immune exposure information was restricted to CMV serostatus only. As was reported, the classifier diagnosed cytomegalovirus status with high specificity and sensitivity.

The PCR made use of 60 Vbeta and 13 Jbeta primers. TCRdb's table, derived via immunoSEQ multiplex PCR, lists solely in-frame clones and lacks some. The repertoire includes a few hundred thousand clones, around 81% of them detected once, and less than 9% sits in the top ten. The CDR3 loop spans 16 amino acids. The V end lost 5 bases, the J end lost 8 bases, and 24 bases lay between the germline ends. Germline V gene data show CDR1 as LNHNV and CDR2 as YYDKDF (reference sequence). The source material was PBMCs. The TCR was taken from an older woman in good health and CMV-seropositive. V is TRBV15 and J is TRBJ1-2; possibly TRBD1 for D (6 bases). CDR3: CATSGGAGRDPRGYTF. The CDR3 nucleotides read TGTGCCACCAGCGGGGGGGCTGGTAGGGACCCTCGGGGCTACACCTTC. Together with reference TRBV15 and TRBJ1-2, the CDR3 gives the full variable domain: DAMVIQNPRYQVTQFGKPVTLSCSQTLNHNVMYWYQQKSSQAPKLLFHYYDKDFNNEADTPDNFQSRRPNTSFCFLDIRSPGLGDTAMYLCATSGGAGRDPRGYTFGSGTRLTVV.